This T cell receptor beta chain was sequenced in a study of blood T cell repertoires in COVID-19. Study-level information: PBMCs, B-cell-depleted T cells, or T cells provided the cDNA or gDNA that made up the material.

This clone has just one count. The CDR3 sequence is 15 residues long. The germline CDR1 and CDR2 sequences are MNHNS and SASEGT. V lost 0 bases and J lost 6; bases outside the gene matches: 6. Enrolment of Seattle patients took place during active infection, and they were followed longitudinally. Original methodology: Reference gene primer amplification in the assay estimated nucleated cell counts. The table came from immunoSEQ multiplex PCR; TCRdb's copy has only in-frame clones and leaves some out. That table furnishes V, J and clone size, whereas the DNA furnished D and trimming. The table includes just over 300,000 clones, just under 90% detected once.

The specimen was peripheral blood. This receptor was taken from a woman between 25 and 40 years old with COVID-19, enrolled during active disease. The chain recombines TRBV6-1 with TRBJ2-3; 7 bases are a match to TRBD1. The CDR3 DNA is TGTGCCAGCAGTGAAGCTCTAGGCAGGGGGGATACGCAGTATTTT. It codes for CASSEALGRGDTQYF.